What follows are 12 T cell receptor beta chains derived from one specimen sequenced in a study of tumor-infiltrating lymphocytes in glioblastoma multiforme. TCRB libraries came from RNA via three nested multiplex PCR rounds. TCRdb passed the multiplex PCR reads through MiXCR, listing each CDR3 protein once. The data show 25,000 to 35,000 distinct CDR3 sequences, about 64% seen once. The sequencing input was brain tumor tissue. The receptor source for this set is a male donor with glioblastoma.

As to this clonotype: The junction does not match germline at one end; this may be a read error. V is TRBV11-2 and J is TRBJ2-1; TRBD1 agrees at 9 bases. The CDR3 extends over 13 amino acids. Germline V gene lookup returns CDR1 SGHAT and CDR2 FQNNGV. CDR3: CACSLDRGNEQSF. CDR3 DNA: TGTGCCTGCAGCTTAGACAGGGGGAATGAGCAGTCCTTT. Using reference TRBV11-2 and TRBJ2-1 for the parts outside the CDR3, the full variable domain is EAGVAQSPRYKIIEKRQSVAFWCNPISGHATLYWYQQILGQGPKLLIQFQNNGVVDDSQLPKDRFSAERLKGVDSTLKIQPAKLEDSAVYLCACSLDRGNEQSFGPGTRLTVL.

In its sample, this clonotype was seen a few times. This chain uses TRBV20-1 with TRBJ2-1, with D possibly being TRBD1 or TRBD2 (6 bases each). Germline V gene sequence: CDR1 DFQATT, CDR2 SNEGSKA (reference sequence). The length of the CDR3 is 12 residues. Trimming removed 7 bases at V and 9 bases at J, with 16 bases between. The CDR3 DNA reads as TGCAGTGAAAGGAGGGGGAGCGGTGAGCAGTTCTTC. Protein product: CSERRGSGEQFF.

The chain uses TRBV5-5 and TRBJ2-3; 11 bases line up with TRBD1. CDR1 and CDR2 (germline): SGHKS, YYEKEE (reference sequence). With V trimmed by 4 bases and J by 5 bases, 12 bases remained unmatched. The CDR3 totals 17 residues. CDR3 DNA: TGTGCCAGCAGCGCCGGACAGGGGGCCCTGTCTCGAGATACGCAGTATTTT. Encoded protein: CASSAGQGALSRDTQYF.

By share of the sample, this clonotype is medium-sized. The chain is built from TRBV20-1 and TRBJ2-5, with 8 bases aligning to TRBD1. Germline CDR1 reads DFQATT; CDR2 reads SNEGSKA (reference sequence). There are 16 residues in the CDR3. J lost 2 bases, V lost 0 bases, and 8 bases had no gene match. The CDR3 is CSARDLINRGQETQYF. The CDR3 DNA reads TGCAGTGCTAGAGACCTCATAAACAGGGGGCAAGAGACCCAGTACTTC.

This clonotype was counted a few times. This chain connects TRBV5-1 to TRBJ2-3; D possibly corresponds to TRBD2 (6 bases). Germline CDR1 is SGHRS and CDR2 is YFSETQ. Trimming cost V 7 bases and J 0 bases, with 18 bases left between them. This CDR3 region has 16 residues. The CDR3 DNA reads TGCGCCAGCCGAACGGGAGAGGCCTCTAGCACAGATACGCAGTATTTT. Protein: CASRTGEASSTDTQYF.

Turning to this clonotype: Because it lacks the conserved phenylalanine or tryptophan at the end, this CDR3 is likely a read error. This chain joins TRBV14 and TRBJ2-3; D perhaps matches TRBD1 (6 bases). Looked up from germline, CDR1 is SGHDN and CDR2 is FVKESK. The CDR3 is 16 amino acids. The CDR3, as DNA: TGTTCCAGCAGCCAAGGGACCGGGACATCGTCAGATACGCAGTATCTT. Translated, it gives CSSSQGTGTSSDTQYL.

This rearrangement joins TRBV7-9 to TRBJ2-7; D unclear. Trimming removed 4 bases from V and 3 bases from J, with 13 bases in between. Germline CDR1 SEHNR, CDR2 FQNEAQ (reference sequence). The CDR3 totals 14 residues. The CDR3 nucleotides are TGTGCCAGCAGCTCCGGGCATCGGCTCTACGAGCAGTACTTC. Translated: CASSSGHRLYEQYF.

This clonotype was observed a few times. The chain carries TRBV29-1 and TRBJ2-1; 7 nucleotides line up with TRBD2. From germline, CDR1 is SQVTM and CDR2 ANQGSEA. Unmatched junction bases numbered 8, after V lost 5 bases and J lost 4 bases. The CDR3 is 14 amino acids. CDR3: CSVWGGEIYNEQFF. The DNA of the CDR3 is TGCAGCGTTTGGGGGGGGGAGATATACAATGAGCAGTTCTTC.

Of note for this clonotype: Given a much more abundant clone one base away, this may be a read error. V and J are TRBV21-1 and TRBJ2-3; the table's D call TRBD1 went unverified against the DNA. TRBV21-1 is given as a pseudogene. This CDR3 region has 16 residues. CDR3 residues: CASSKRLARGTDTQYF. The CDR3 coding sequence is TGTGCCAGCAGCAAACGCCTTGCTAGGGGTACAGATACGCAGTATTTT.

This clonotype came up many times. The chain links TRBV10-1 to TRBJ2-1, with 14 bases identical to TRBD2. Trimming cost V 8 bases and J 9 bases; bases outside gene matches: 3. CDR1 and CDR2 (germline): WNHNN, SYGVQD (reference sequence). This CDR3 contains 13 residues. DNA for the CDR3: TGCGCCAGCCGAGGACTAGCGGGAGGTGAGCAGTTCTTC. This translates into CASRGLAGGEQFF.

Regarding this clonotype: A much bigger clone sits one base away, suggesting this may be a read error. V usage is TRBV7-8 and J usage is TRBJ2-3; possible D gene TRBD2, 5 bases. The germline gives CDR1 SGHVS, CDR2 FQNEAQ. This CDR3 region has 16 residues. V gave up 5 bases and J gave up 5 bases, with 20 bases separating them. The CDR3 is CASSLDYRFTRDTQYF. In nucleotides, the CDR3 is TGTGCCAGCAGCCTCGACTACCGTTTTACCAGAGATACGCAGTATTTT.

This clonotype was counted at least ten times. This rearrangement joins TRBV6-5 to TRBJ2-7; D tentatively fits TRBD1 or TRBD2 (5 bases each). Germline V gives CDR1 MNHEY, CDR2 SVGAGI. The CDR3 extends over 14 amino acids. V lost 5 bases to trimming and J lost 3 bases, with 14 bases between them. The CDR3: CASSPGRSLYEQYF. As DNA, the CDR3 is TGTGCCAGCAGTCCGGGACGGAGTCTCTACGAGCAGTACTTC.